These 29 T cell receptor beta chains were all obtained from the same sample, sequenced in a study of blood T cell repertoires in COVID-19. The method was immunoSEQ multiplex PCR; TCRdb's version includes in-frame clones alone and lacks a portion of them. The repertoire holds some 180,000 clones, with around 80% as singletons. Specimen: PBMCs or T cells enriched from blood (not recorded which). These TCRs come from a man aged 60 to 69 who had been exposed to COVID-19.

The chain recombines TRBV9 with TRBJ1-6; 8 bases map to TRBD1. Germline lookup yields CDR1 SGDLS and CDR2 YYNGEE. J gave up 5 bases and V 6 bases, and 7 bases lay outside the gene matches. The CDR3 sequence is 15 residues long. In DNA, the CDR3 is TGTGCCAGCACCCGGACAGGGCTGGATAATTCACCCCTCCACTTT. Translated, it gives CASTRTGLDNSPLHF.

The genes are TRBV5-1 and TRBJ2-7; 9 bases map to TRBD1. CDR3 length: 14 amino acids. In germline, CDR1 is SGHRS, CDR2 YFSETQ. The J segment lost 3 bases and the V segment lost 5 bases, leaving 6 bases of the junction unmatched. The CDR3 nucleotides read TGCGCCAGCAGTTCCAGGACAGGGGACTACGAGCAGTACTTC. Translated, it gives CASSSRTGDYEQYF.

The chain carries TRBV19 and TRBJ2-3; TRBD2 might be the D (6 bases). Trimming removed 3 bases at V and 2 bases at J, with 12 bases between. The length of the CDR3 is 15 residues. CDR1 is LNHDA and CDR2 is SQIVND in the germline V gene (reference sequence). CDR3 nucleotides: TGTGCCAGTAGTATGGCTCGGGGGACCACAGATACGCAGTATTTT. Encoded protein: CASSMARGTTDTQYF.

The chain joins TRBV30 to TRBJ1-1; D uncertain. Germline-derived CDR1 and CDR2 are GTSNPN and SVGIG (reference sequence). The CDR3 has 13 amino acids. The V gene lost 3 bases and the J gene lost 1 base, with 9 bases spanning the gap. The CDR3 sequence: CAWRRLTNTEAFF. DNA for the CDR3: TGTGCCTGGAGGCGGCTTACGAACACTGAAGCTTTCTTT.

The chain recombines TRBV10-3 with TRBJ1-5, with no clear D. V was shortened by 0 bases and J by 0 bases, with 12 bases between the two germline ends. Germline V gene lookup returns CDR1 ENHRY and CDR2 SYGVKD. This CDR3 has 17 amino acids. The CDR3 DNA reads as TGTGCCATCAGTGAGTCGTGGGAGGCCTATAGCAATCAGCCCCAGCATTTT. This gives the protein CAISESWEAYSNQPQHF.

The gene calls are TRBV28 and TRBJ2-7; 8 positions match TRBD1. CDR1 is MDHEN and CDR2 is SYDVKM in the germline V gene. With 3 bases clipped from V and 2 bases from J, the junction kept 6 bases outside the gene matches. The CDR3 contains 15 residues. The CDR3 region is CASSLGRGLTYEQYF. The DNA of the CDR3 is TGTGCCAGCAGTTTGGGCAGGGGGCTAACCTACGAGCAGTACTTC.

This rearrangement joins TRBV5-1 to TRBJ1-2, with unresolved D. V was pared by 0 bases and J by 4 bases, with 13 bases between. Per the germline V gene, CDR1 is SGHRS and CDR2 is YFSETQ. The CDR3 totals 15 residues. The CDR3 spells CASSLGGQALYGYTF. CDR3 bases: TGCGCCAGCAGCTTGGGCGGGCAGGCCCTCTATGGCTACACCTTC.

The chain couples TRBV10-1 to TRBJ2-3, with 7 nucleotides matching TRBD2. After removal of 1 base from V and 2 bases from J, the junction contained 3 bases not matched to a gene. The length of the CDR3 is 15 residues. Looked up from germline, CDR1 is WNHNN and CDR2 is SYGVQD (reference sequence). CDR3 amino acids: CASSEWGGPTDTQYF. In DNA, the CDR3 is TGCGCCAGCAGTGAGTGGGGGGGACCCACAGATACGCAGTATTTT.

The V and J genes are TRBV25-1 and TRBJ2-7, with 10 bases identical to TRBD2. V trimming: 6 bases; J trimming: 6 bases; junction bases outside the gene matches: 5. The CDR3 length is 13 residues. The germline V gene has CDR1 MGHDK and CDR2 SYGVNS. The CDR3 spells CASRLAGFSEQYF. CDR3 coding DNA: TGTGCCAGCAGACTAGCGGGATTTAGCGAGCAGTACTTC.

J is TRBJ2-3 and V is TRBV15, with 8 positions matching TRBD2. From germline, CDR1 is LNHNV and CDR2 YYDKDF (reference sequence). V lost 0 bases to trimming and J lost 0 bases; unmatched junction nucleotides: 5. This CDR3 has 17 amino acids. The CDR3 here is CATSRDPASGSTDTQYF. The CDR3 DNA reads TGTGCCACCAGCAGAGATCCGGCTAGCGGGAGCACAGATACGCAGTATTTT.

This chain links TRBV7-2 with TRBJ2-3, with D perhaps matching TRBD2 (5 bases). The V and J ends lost 6 bases and 4 bases respectively, with 17 bases between them. Germline V gene data show CDR1 as SGHTA and CDR2 as FQGNSA. The CDR3 is 15 amino acids. CDR3 sequence reads: CASRLAGIGADTQYF. CDR3 DNA: TGTGCCAGCAGGCTAGCTGGAATCGGGGCAGATACGCAGTATTTT.

The chain is built from TRBV12-5 and TRBJ1-2, with D unresolved. This CDR3 has 13 residues. Germline lookup yields CDR1 LGHNT and CDR2 FRNRAP. V was trimmed by 1 base and J by 4 bases, leaving 7 bases between them. The CDR3 DNA is TGTGCTAGTGGTTTGGAGACGGGCTATGGCTACACCTTC. Its translation is CASGLETGYGYTF.

The sample holds one count of this clone. V usage is TRBV11-2 and J usage is TRBJ1-3; D is uncertain. The V gene's germline CDR1 is SGHAT and CDR2 FQNNGV. This CDR3 comprises 12 residues. The V gene lost 5 bases and the J gene lost 8 bases, with 10 bases spanning the gap. In DNA, the CDR3 is TGTGCCAGCAGCCCCGGGAGGGACACCATATATTTT. It codes for CASSPGRDTIYF.

The chain is built from TRBV27 and TRBJ1-2, with D maybe TRBD1 (5 bases). Germline V CDR1 and CDR2: MNHEY, SMNVEV (reference sequence). The CDR3 consists of 14 residues. Trimming cost V 6 bases and J 5 bases, with 16 bases left between them. Here the CDR3 reads CASRPPGPGYGYTF. CDR3 sequence (DNA): TGTGCCAGCAGACCCCCAGGGCCCGGGTATGGCTACACCTTC.

Only a few counts were recorded for this clone. V usage is TRBV5-6 and J usage is TRBJ1-5; 8 bases are a match to TRBD1. The CDR3 length is 16 residues. V lost 1 base and J lost 2; bases outside the gene matches: 5. Germline V gives CDR1 SGHDT, CDR2 YYEEEE. The CDR3 coding sequence is TGTGCCAGCAGCTTGTTTACAGGGGGAGGCAATCAGCCCCAGCATTTT. Protein product: CASSLFTGGGNQPQHF.

This rearrangement joins TRBV19 to TRBJ2-1, with 8 bases lining up with TRBD1. Germline trimming cut 3 bases from V and 6 bases from J; bases unmatched to any gene: 7. The CDR3 contains 15 residues. Germline loops: CDR1 LNHDA, CDR2 SQIVND (reference sequence). CDR3 protein: CASSIPRGRANEQFF. CDR3 nucleotide sequence: TGTGCCAGTAGTATTCCCAGGGGGCGCGCCAATGAGCAGTTCTTC.

The chain uses TRBV10-3 and TRBJ1-4; 11 bases map to TRBD1. This CDR3 comprises 15 residues. Per the germline V gene, CDR1 is ENHRY and CDR2 is SYGVKD. V lost 4 bases, J lost 7 bases, and 5 bases stayed unmatched. CDR3 in DNA: TGTGCCATCAGTGGGGACAGGGGGAACCTTGAAAAACTGTTTTTT. Protein sequence: CAISGDRGNLEKLFF.

The V gene is TRBV3-1 (or the pseudogene TRBV3-2), the J gene TRBJ1-4, with TRBD1 as a possible D gene (5 bases). This CDR3 contains 12 residues. V was pared by 1 base and J by 14 bases, with 11 bases between. Per germline, CDR1 LGHDT and CDR2 YNNKEL (reference sequence). The CDR3, as DNA: TGTGCCAGCAGCCAAGTAAGGGGCGAGCTGTTTTTT. Encoded protein: CASSQVRGELFF.

The V and J genes are TRBV5-1 and TRBJ2-6, with 7 bases fitting TRBD1. Trimming removed 1 base from V and 0 bases from J; junction bases left unmatched: 7. Germline assignment: CDR1 SGHRS and CDR2 YFSETQ. This CDR3 contains 18 residues. CDR3 protein: CASSLLGTESSGANVLTF. The CDR3 region has the DNA TGCGCCAGCAGCTTGTTAGGGACAGAGAGCTCTGGGGCCAACGTCCTGACTTTC.

V is TRBV28 and J is TRBJ1-2; TRBD1 is a possible D gene (5 bases). The V gene's germline CDR1 is MDHEN and CDR2 SYDVKM. The CDR3 spans 15 residues. Trimming left V 8 bases short and J 7 bases short, with 23 bases between. The CDR3 sequence: CASDGRVTLGSGYTF. CDR3 sequence (DNA): TGTGCCAGCGATGGCAGGGTCACACTGGGTTCTGGCTACACCTTC.

This chain joins TRBV11-1 and TRBJ2-2, with 7 bases identical to TRBD1. Trimming removed 6 bases from V and 1 base from J; junction bases left unmatched: 8. The V gene's germline CDR1 is SGHAT and CDR2 FQDESV (reference sequence). The CDR3 is made up of 16 amino acids. The CDR3 coding sequence is TGTGCCAGCAGGGCCACCGGGACAGTGAACACCGGGGAGCTGTTTTTT. It is translated as CASRATGTVNTGELFF. The whole variable domain, remainder taken from reference TRBV11-1 and TRBJ2-2, is EAEVAQSPRYKITEKSQAVAFWCDPISGHATLYWYRQILGQGPELLVQFQDESVVDDSQLPKDRFSAERLKGVDSTLKIQPAELGDSAMYLCASRATGTVNTGELFFGEGSRLTVL.

The chain couples TRBV11-3 to TRBJ2-7, with 9 bases that match TRBD1. The V segment lost 1 base and the J segment 2 bases; nucleotides outside the gene matches: 3. This CDR3 has 15 residues. Germline CDR1 SGHNT, CDR2 YENEEA. CDR3 sequence (DNA): TGTGCCAGCAGCTTAGGACAGGGGGGAACCTACGAGCAGTACTTC. It is translated as CASSLGQGGTYEQYF. Together with reference TRBV11-3 and TRBJ2-7, the CDR3 gives the full variable domain: EAGVVQSPRYKIIEKKQPVAFWCNPISGHNTLYWYLQNLGQGPELLIRYENEEAVDDSQLPKDRFSAERLKGVDSTLKIQPAELGDSAVYLCASSLGQGGTYEQYFGPGTRLTVT.

V usage is TRBV6-5 and J usage is TRBJ2-1, with 7 bases that match TRBD2. Germline assignment: CDR1 MNHEY and CDR2 SVGAGI. This CDR3 spans 13 amino acids. Unmatched junction bases numbered 9, after V lost 9 bases and J lost 7 bases. In DNA form, the CDR3 reads TGTGCCAGTAGCTCCCGGACTAGAAATGAGCAGTTCTTC. Protein: CASSSRTRNEQFF.

This clone showed up just a few times. The chain recombines TRBV28 with TRBJ2-2, with a tentative D call TRBD2 (6 bases). Trimming removed 6 bases from V and 9 bases from J, with 17 bases in between. This CDR3 region has 14 residues. CDR1 and CDR2 from the germline V gene are MDHEN and SYDVKM. The CDR3 spells CASSNWPGERELFF. CDR3 DNA: TGTGCCAGCAGCAACTGGCCGGGGGAGCGGGAGCTGTTTTTT.

V and J are TRBV29-1 and TRBJ2-3; TRBD1 is a possible D gene (5 bases). The CDR3 runs to 14 residues. Trimming took 0 bases from V and 3 from J, leaving 10 bases between them. The V gene's germline CDR1 is SQVTM and CDR2 ANQGSEA. The CDR3 reads CSVEDRQGTDTQYF. The CDR3 DNA is TGCAGCGTTGAAGATCGGCAGGGAACAGATACGCAGTATTTT.

As DNA, the CDR3 is TGTGCCAGCAGTACCGGGACACTCTATAATTCACCCCTCCACTTT. Translated: CASSTGTLYNSPLHF. The chain has TRBV28 and TRBJ1-6, with D perhaps TRBD1 (6 bases). The CDR3 is 15 amino acids. Trimming took off 5 bases at V and 3 bases at J, with 11 bases between the two ends. The germline gives CDR1 MDHEN, CDR2 SYDVKM.

This clone was detected once. The gene calls are TRBV14 and TRBJ2-6, with a weak D call TRBD2 (6 bases). V was pared by 3 bases and J by 2 bases, with 14 bases between. CDR1 SGHDN and CDR2 FVKESK come from the germline V gene. The CDR3 is 17 residues long. CDR3 amino acids: CASSQGLDFPGANVLTF. The CDR3 DNA is TGTGCCAGCAGCCAGGGACTGGATTTCCCTGGGGCCAACGTCCTGACTTTC.

V usage is TRBV9 and J usage is TRBJ2-1; 8 bases map to TRBD2. This CDR3 has 14 amino acids. V dropped 3 bases and J dropped 7; count of bases not matched to a gene: 6. Per germline, CDR1 SGDLS and CDR2 YYNGEE. DNA of the CDR3: TGTGCCAGCAGCGCGACGGGAGGGTGGAATGAGCAGTTCTTC. This sequence encodes CASSATGGWNEQFF.

The V and J genes are TRBV19 and TRBJ1-1, with 7 bases matching TRBD1. CDR1 and CDR2 from the germline V gene are LNHDA and SQIVND (reference sequence). This CDR3 has 14 residues. With V trimmed by 6 bases and J by 0 bases, 4 bases remained unmatched. The DNA of the CDR3 is TGTGCCAGTAGCCTCACAGGGGTGAACACTGAAGCTTTCTTT. Amino acid sequence: CASSLTGVNTEAFF.